Given below is one T cell receptor beta chain in context. In the source study's methods: Researchers report that nucleated cell counts were estimated from reference gene primer amplification. Measured with immunoSEQ multiplex PCR; TCRdb has only the in-frame clones, and not every one. V and J calls plus clone size are reproduced from that table; the DNA served to infer D and trimming. Of under 150,000 clones listed, roughly three quarters are singletons. These data belong to a study of blood T cell repertoires in COVID-19. Study-level information: COVID-19 samples from acute and convalescent phases originated in the United States, Italy and Spain. Sample material is recorded as cDNA or gDNA derived from T cells, B-cell-depleted T cells, or PBMCs.

Unmatched junction bases numbered 2, after V lost 2 bases and J lost 5 bases. The CDR3 consists of 13 residues. The source of this sequence is a middle-aged man with active or convalescent COVID-19. The J gene is TRBJ1-1, the V gene TRBV12-3 or TRBV12-4, with TRBD1 matching 7 bases. The sequencing input was peripheral blood. The CDR3 reads CASSLHRGTEAFF. The CDR3, as DNA: TGTGCCAGCAGTTTACACAGGGGAACTGAAGCTTTCTTT.